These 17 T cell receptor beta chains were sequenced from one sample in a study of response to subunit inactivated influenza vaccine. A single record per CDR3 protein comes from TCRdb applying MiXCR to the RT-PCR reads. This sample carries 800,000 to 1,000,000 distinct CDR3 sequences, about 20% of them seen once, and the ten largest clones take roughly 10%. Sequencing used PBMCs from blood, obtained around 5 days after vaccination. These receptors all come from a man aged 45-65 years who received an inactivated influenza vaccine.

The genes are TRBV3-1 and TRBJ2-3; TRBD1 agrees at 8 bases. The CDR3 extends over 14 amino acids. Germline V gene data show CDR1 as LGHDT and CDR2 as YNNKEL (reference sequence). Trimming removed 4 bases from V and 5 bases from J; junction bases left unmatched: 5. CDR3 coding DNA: TGTGCCAGCAGCCCGACAGGGGAGGAAGATACGCAGTATTTT. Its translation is CASSPTGEEDTQYF.

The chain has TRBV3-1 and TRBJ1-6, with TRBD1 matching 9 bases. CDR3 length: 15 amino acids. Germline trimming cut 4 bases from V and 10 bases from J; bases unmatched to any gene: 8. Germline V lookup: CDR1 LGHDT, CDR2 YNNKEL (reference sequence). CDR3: CASSLRRDRESPLHF. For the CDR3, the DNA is TGTGCCAGCAGCCTAAGGCGGGACAGGGAATCACCCCTCCACTTT.

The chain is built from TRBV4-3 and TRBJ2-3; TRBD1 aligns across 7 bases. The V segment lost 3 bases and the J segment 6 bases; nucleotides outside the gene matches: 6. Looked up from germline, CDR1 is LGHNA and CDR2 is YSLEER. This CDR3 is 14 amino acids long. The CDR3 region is CASSQDTGVDTQYF. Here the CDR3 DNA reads TGCGCCAGCAGCCAGGATACAGGGGTCGATACGCAGTATTTT.

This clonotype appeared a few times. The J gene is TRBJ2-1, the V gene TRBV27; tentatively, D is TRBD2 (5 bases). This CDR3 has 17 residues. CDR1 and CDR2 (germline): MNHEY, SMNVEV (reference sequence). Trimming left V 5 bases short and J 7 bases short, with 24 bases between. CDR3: CASSESSRSLGVNEQFF. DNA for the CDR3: TGTGCCAGCAGTGAATCCTCTAGGTCCCTCGGGGTAAATGAGCAGTTCTTC.

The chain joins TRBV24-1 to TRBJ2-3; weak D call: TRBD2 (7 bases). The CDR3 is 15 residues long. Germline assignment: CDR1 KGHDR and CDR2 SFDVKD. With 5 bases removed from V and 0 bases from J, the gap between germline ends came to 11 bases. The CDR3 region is CATSVGGRSTDTQYF. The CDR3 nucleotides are TGTGCCACCAGTGTCGGGGGGCGTAGCACAGATACGCAGTATTTT.

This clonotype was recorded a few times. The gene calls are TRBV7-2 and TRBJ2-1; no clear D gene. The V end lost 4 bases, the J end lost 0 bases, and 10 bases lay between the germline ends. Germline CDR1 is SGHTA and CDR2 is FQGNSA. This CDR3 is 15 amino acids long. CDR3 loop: CASSSTPSSYNEQFF. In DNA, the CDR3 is TGTGCCAGCAGCTCCACTCCTAGCTCCTACAATGAGCAGTTCTTC.

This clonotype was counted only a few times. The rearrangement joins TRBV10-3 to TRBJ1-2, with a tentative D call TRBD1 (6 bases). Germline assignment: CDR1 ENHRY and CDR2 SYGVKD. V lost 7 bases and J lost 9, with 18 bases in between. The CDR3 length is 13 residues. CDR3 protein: CAIMPLQGYSYTF. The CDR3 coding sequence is TGTGCCATCATGCCCCTTCAGGGGTACAGCTACACCTTC.

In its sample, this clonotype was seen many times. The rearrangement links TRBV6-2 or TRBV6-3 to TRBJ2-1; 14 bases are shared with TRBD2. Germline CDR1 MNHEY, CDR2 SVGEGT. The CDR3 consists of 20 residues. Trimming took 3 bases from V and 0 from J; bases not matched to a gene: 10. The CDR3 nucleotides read TGTGCCAGCAGTTATCCGGGACTAGCGGGAGTCCCTAGCTCCTACAATGAGCAGTTCTTC. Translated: CASSYPGLAGVPSSYNEQFF.

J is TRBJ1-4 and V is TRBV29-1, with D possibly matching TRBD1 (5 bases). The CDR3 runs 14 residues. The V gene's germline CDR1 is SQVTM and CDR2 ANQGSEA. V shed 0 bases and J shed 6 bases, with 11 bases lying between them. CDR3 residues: CSVEEKGYDEKLFF. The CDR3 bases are TGCAGCGTTGAAGAAAAGGGGTATGATGAAAAACTGTTTTTT. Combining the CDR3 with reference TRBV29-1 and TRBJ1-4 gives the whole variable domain SAVISQKPSRDICQRGTSLTIQCQVDSQVTMMFWYRQQPGQSLTLIATANQGSEATYESGFVIDKFPISRPNLTFSTLTVSNMSPEDSSIYLCSVEEKGYDEKLFFGSGTQLSVL.

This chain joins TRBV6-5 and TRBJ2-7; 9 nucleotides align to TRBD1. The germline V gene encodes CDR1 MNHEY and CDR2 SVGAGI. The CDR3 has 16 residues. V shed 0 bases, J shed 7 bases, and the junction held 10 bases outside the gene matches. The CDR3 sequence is CASSYSPGTGSWEQYF. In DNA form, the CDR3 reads TGTGCCAGCAGTTACTCGCCAGGGACAGGGTCGTGGGAGCAGTACTTC.

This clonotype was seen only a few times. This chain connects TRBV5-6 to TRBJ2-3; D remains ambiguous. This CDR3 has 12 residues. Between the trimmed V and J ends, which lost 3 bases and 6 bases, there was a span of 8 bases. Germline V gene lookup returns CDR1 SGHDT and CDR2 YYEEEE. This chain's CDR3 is CASSSILDTQYF. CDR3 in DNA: TGTGCCAGCAGCTCAATATTGGATACGCAGTATTTT.

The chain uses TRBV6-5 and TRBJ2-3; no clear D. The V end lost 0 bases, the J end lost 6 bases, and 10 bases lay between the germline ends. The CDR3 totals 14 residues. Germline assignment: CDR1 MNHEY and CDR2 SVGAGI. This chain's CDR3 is CASSYSPKGDTQYF. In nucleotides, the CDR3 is TGTGCCAGCAGTTACTCTCCTAAAGGGGATACGCAGTATTTT.

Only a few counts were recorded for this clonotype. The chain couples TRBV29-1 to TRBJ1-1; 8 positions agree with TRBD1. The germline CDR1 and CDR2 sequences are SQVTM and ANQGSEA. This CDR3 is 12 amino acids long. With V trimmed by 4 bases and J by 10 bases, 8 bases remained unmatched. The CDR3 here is CSVAGTGIRAFF. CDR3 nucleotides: TGCAGCGTTGCCGGGACAGGAATTAGAGCTTTCTTT.

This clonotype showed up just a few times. As DNA, the CDR3 is TGTGCCACCAGTGATTCCTGGCCGACGAACACCGGGGAGCTGTTTTTT. Protein sequence: CATSDSWPTNTGELFF. This chain joins TRBV24-1 and TRBJ2-2; D unclear. The CDR3 is 16 residues long. The V end lost 2 bases, the J end lost 0 bases, and 9 bases lay between the germline ends. Germline V gene lookup returns CDR1 KGHDR and CDR2 SFDVKD.

The CDR3 DNA is TGTGCCAGCAGTTACTCGGTCCAGAACACTGAAGCTTTCTTT. Protein sequence: CASSYSVQNTEAFF. The V and J genes are TRBV6-2 or TRBV6-3 and TRBJ1-1, with D uncertain. Germline V gives CDR1 MNHEY, CDR2 SVGEGT. Trimming took 0 bases from V and 1 from J, leaving 6 bases between them. The CDR3 spans 14 residues.

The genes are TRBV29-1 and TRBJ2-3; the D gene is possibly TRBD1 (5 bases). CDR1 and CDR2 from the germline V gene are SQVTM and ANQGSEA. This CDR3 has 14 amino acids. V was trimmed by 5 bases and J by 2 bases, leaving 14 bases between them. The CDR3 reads CSVSGTGDTDTQYF. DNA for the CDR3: TGCAGCGTTTCCGGAACAGGAGACACAGATACGCAGTATTTT.

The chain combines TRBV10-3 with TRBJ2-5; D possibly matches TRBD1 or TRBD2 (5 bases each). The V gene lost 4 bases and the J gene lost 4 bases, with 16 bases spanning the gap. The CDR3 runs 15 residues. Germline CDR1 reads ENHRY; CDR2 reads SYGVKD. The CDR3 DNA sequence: TGTGCCATCAGTGCCTGGGACGAGGGGAGAGAGACCCAGTACTTC. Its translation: CAISAWDEGRETQYF.